The clone carrying this T cell receptor (beta chain) has at least ten counts. The target antigen is unknown. For ophthalmopathy patients, the Clinical Activity Score was at least 3 and the NOSPECS grade at least 4; duration was under 3 months. Amplified regions were TCR beta CDR3 sequences from RNA transcripts. HTBI primers were employed in a first-round RT-PCR of the TCR CDR3. TCRdb processed the multiplex PCR reads anew with MiXCR; each CDR3 protein has one entry. The sample holds roughly 650,000 distinct CDR3 sequences, more than 15% seen once. This sample is drawn from a study of T cells in Graves' hyperthyroidism and ophthalmopathy. Study background: Peripheral blood specimens were obtained at initial diagnosis, prior to any treatment. General study points: Separating ophthalmopathy from stable hyperthyroidism was achieved by a 13 V-J model. Most thyroid clonotypes expanded above 0.001 were also detected in blood.

Germline-derived CDR1 and CDR2 are LGHDT and YNNKEL (reference sequence). The ends were cut back, 8 bases at V and 4 bases at J, with 17 bases in the middle. The CDR3 is 14 amino acids. This chain links TRBV3-1 with TRBJ1-2; D is unresolved. Sample: blood. This clonotype was obtained from a woman aged 40 to 50 with Graves' ophthalmopathy. The CDR3 loop reads CASYRASGGYGYTF. Here the CDR3 DNA reads TGTGCCAGCTATCGGGCCTCCGGCGGCTATGGCTACACCTTC.